A single sample gave rise to the 6 T cell receptor beta chains below, sequenced in a study of PD-L1 blockade in urothelial cancer. Profiling relied on immunoSEQ multiplex PCR, and the TCRdb table lists in-frame clones only, not all of them. The sample records 55,000 to 70,000 clones, more than 70% being singletons. The material was PBMCs, obtained around atezolizumab (anti-PD-L1) treatment. Source of these receptors: a man between 50 and 59 years old with urothelial cancer.

The rearrangement links TRBV4-2 to TRBJ2-7; 7 nucleotides match TRBD2. J gave up 7 bases and V 0 bases, and 9 bases lay outside the gene matches. The germline V gene encodes CDR1 LGHNA and CDR2 YNFKEQ. There are 15 residues in the CDR3. In DNA form, the CDR3 reads TGTGCCAGCAGCCAAGACGCGGCGCTAGCGGCAGAGCAGTACTTC. Translated: CASSQDAALAAEQYF.

This clone has a handful of counts. The chain has TRBV7-6 and TRBJ2-2; the D gene is possibly TRBD1 (6 bases). Between the trimmed V and J ends, which lost 7 bases and 5 bases, there was a span of 14 bases. This CDR3 has 14 amino acids. Germline CDR1 reads SGHVS; CDR2 reads FNYEAQ. CDR3 in amino acids: CASTQGWGTGELFF. The CDR3 DNA is TGTGCCAGCACACAGGGTTGGGGGACCGGGGAGCTGTTTTTT.

This chain uses TRBV11-2 with TRBJ2-7; 13 positions agree with TRBD2. The V and J ends lost 4 bases and 2 bases, in that order; junction bases with no gene match: 2. CDR3 length: 15 residues. Germline values: CDR1 SGHAT, CDR2 FQNNGV. CDR3 DNA: TGTGCCAGCAGCTCGACTAGCGGGGGGACCTACGAGCAGTACTTC. Translating it yields CASSSTSGGTYEQYF.

The sample holds one count of this clone. The rearrangement joins TRBV12-5 to TRBJ2-3; D possibly corresponds to TRBD1 (6 bases). Between the trimmed V and J ends, which lost 4 bases and 4 bases, there was a span of 15 bases. This CDR3 is 15 amino acids long. Germline-derived CDR1 and CDR2 are LGHNT and FRNRAP. The CDR3 bases are TGTGCTAGTGGTTCCGGACAGCAACGCCCAGATACGCAGTATTTT. Translation gives CASGSGQQRPDTQYF.

Of note for this clone: The germline gene is not matched at one end of the junction; a read error may be the cause. This sequence joins TRBV9 and TRBJ2-1; 10 bases are shared with TRBD2. The CDR3 is 15 amino acids. Germline V gene data show CDR1 as SGDLS and CDR2 as YYNGEE. DNA for the CDR3: TGTGCCAGCAGCGTAGTCTCTAGCGGGAGTCCACTTCCAGTCTTC. Protein product: CASSVVSSGSPLPVF.

CDR3 residues: CASSTPGDPTNYGYTF. Here the CDR3 DNA reads TGTGCCAGCAGTACCCCAGGGGACCCTACTAACTATGGCTACACCTTC. The V call is TRBV28, the J call TRBJ1-2, with D perhaps TRBD1 (6 bases). V lost 5 bases, J lost 0 bases, and 16 bases lay in between. The germline V gene encodes CDR1 MDHEN and CDR2 SYDVKM. CDR3 length: 16 amino acids.